These 14 T cell receptor beta chains were sequenced from one sample in a study of shared clonotypes between healthy human individuals. The method was immunoSEQ multiplex PCR; TCRdb's version includes in-frame clones alone and lacks a portion of them. The sample includes some 1.1 million clones, approximately 77% of them seen just once. The sample taken for sequencing was memory CD4+ T cells from PBMCs. Subset in this sample: CD45RA-negative fraction. These receptor sequences come from a man in his late teens or twenties in good health. Some clones in this sample may be carry-over from other donors' samples.

V gene TRBV5-4 combines with J gene TRBJ1-6; possible D gene TRBD1, 5 bases. CDR1 is SGHNT, CDR2 YYREEE, per germline (reference sequence). The V end lost 1 base, the J end lost 10 bases, and 9 bases lay between the germline ends. The CDR3 is 13 amino acids. CDR3 protein: CASSLRGDSPLHF. The CDR3 DNA follows: TGTGCCAGCAGCTTGAGGGGAGACTCACCCCTCCACTTT.

The J gene is TRBJ2-1, the V gene TRBV28, with D unclear. V was pared by 6 bases and J by 4 bases, with 10 bases between. Germline-derived CDR1 and CDR2 are MDHEN and SYDVKM. The CDR3 sequence is 13 residues long. CDR3 bases: TGTGCCAGCAGGAACGGCCATTACAATGAGCAGTTCTTC. The encoded protein is CASRNGHYNEQFF.

This clone was observed a handful of times. This sequence joins TRBV7-2 and TRBJ2-1; 8 nucleotides line up with TRBD1. This CDR3 region has 12 residues. J lost 13 bases, V lost 4 bases, and 6 bases had no gene match. Germline assignment: CDR1 SGHTA and CDR2 FQGNSA. CDR3 DNA sequence: TGTGCCAGCAGCTGGGGACAGGACATCCAGTTCTTC. Its translation is CASSWGQDIQFF. Full variable domain (remainder filled in from reference TRBV7-2 and TRBJ2-1): GAGVSQSPSNKVTEKGKDVELRCDPISGHTALYWYRQSLGQGLEFLIYFQGNSAPDKSGLPSDRFSAERTGGSVSTLTIQRTQQEDSAVYLCASSWGQDIQFFGPGTRLTVL.

This sequence joins TRBV2 and TRBJ2-3, with D tentatively TRBD1 (6 bases). Trimming cost V 9 bases and J 2 bases, with 12 bases left between them. CDR1 is SNHLY and CDR2 is FYNNEI in the germline V gene. The CDR3 has 13 residues. In DNA form, the CDR3 reads TGTGCCAGGGCACAGGGTGCCACAGATACGCAGTATTTT. It is translated as CARAQGATDTQYF.

This rearrangement joins TRBV4-1 to TRBJ2-1, with D tentatively TRBD1 (6 bases). Deletions cut 1 base from V and 9 bases from J, with 16 bases between. Per germline, CDR1 MGHRA and CDR2 YSYEKL. There are 15 residues in the CDR3. The CDR3 is CASSQGAVQGTEQFF. The CDR3, as DNA: TGCGCCAGCAGCCAAGGGGCCGTACAGGGAACTGAGCAGTTCTTC.

This clone was recorded a few times. This sequence joins TRBV7-2 and TRBJ1-2; 9 positions match TRBD1. The CDR3 is made up of 14 amino acids. V lost 5 bases, J lost 7 bases, and 8 bases stayed unmatched. CDR1 and CDR2 from the germline V gene are SGHTA and FQGNSA. CDR3 DNA: TGTGCCAGCAGCCCACAGGGGGCTTTAGGTGGCTACACCTTC. Its protein product is CASSPQGALGGYTF.

The rearrangement uses TRBV28 and TRBJ1-1, with D possibly being TRBD1 (6 bases). CDR1 and CDR2 from the germline V gene are MDHEN and SYDVKM. Trimming left V 9 bases short and J 0 bases short, with 11 bases between. The CDR3 spans 13 residues. CDR3 sequence (DNA): TGTGCCAGTCGTAGGGACATGAACACTGAAGCTTTCTTT. The encoded protein is CASRRDMNTEAFF.

As DNA, the CDR3 is TGTGCCAGCAGCTTCGCAGGAGTGAACACTGAAGCTTTCTTT. Protein product: CASSFAGVNTEAFF. V gene TRBV7-3 combines with J gene TRBJ1-1; no firm D call. This CDR3 is 14 amino acids long. In germline, CDR1 is SGHTA, CDR2 FQGTGA. The germline V and J ends were trimmed by 3 bases and 0 bases, with 8 bases remaining between them.

The V and J genes are TRBV28 and TRBJ1-1; 9 nucleotides match TRBD1. The V and J ends lost 11 bases and 2 bases, in that order; junction bases with no gene match: 15. The V gene's germline CDR1 is MDHEN and CDR2 SYDVKM. The CDR3 length is 16 residues. The CDR3 sequence: CAAGYLPGQGNTEAFF. The CDR3 nucleotides read TGTGCCGCGGGGTACCTTCCGGGACAGGGTAACACTGAAGCTTTCTTT.

The rearrangement joins TRBV6-1 to TRBJ1-3; no firm D call. The CDR3 sequence is 11 residues long. Trimming stripped 9 bases from V and 10 bases from J, with 13 bases between. Germline CDR1 is MNHNS and CDR2 is SASEGT. Written as DNA, the CDR3 is TGTGCCAGTTGGGGTCGGGAGACCATATATTTT. Residues: CASWGRETIYF.

This clone has ten or more counts. The V and J genes are TRBV6-6 and TRBJ2-7, with 8 bases that match TRBD1. V was pared by 6 bases and J by 2 bases, with 12 bases of the junction left unmatched. Germline values: CDR1 MNHNY, CDR2 SVGAGI (reference sequence). The CDR3 totals 16 residues. The CDR3 region has the DNA TGTGCCAGCAGAAGGGAGACAGGGGCCCTCACCTACGAGCAGTACTTC. Its protein product is CASRRETGALTYEQYF.

CDR3 bases: TGTGCCATCAGTGAGTCGTTGGGCTACGAGCAGTACTTC. It specifies CAISESLGYEQYF. This chain links TRBV10-3 with TRBJ2-7; D is ambiguous. The CDR3 is 13 residues long. CDR1 is ENHRY and CDR2 is SYGVKD in the germline V gene. Trimming took off 0 bases at V and 3 bases at J, with 6 bases between the two ends.

The chain couples TRBV6-1 to TRBJ2-3; 12 nucleotides line up with TRBD2. Germline CDR1 is MNHNS and CDR2 is SASEGT. The CDR3 contains 17 residues. The ends lost 1 base at V and 7 bases at J; junction bases unmatched: 9. CDR3 in amino acids: CASSEVPTSGSGYTQYF. The DNA for the CDR3 is TGTGCCAGCAGTGAAGTACCGACTAGCGGGAGTGGGTATACGCAGTATTTT.

The chain couples TRBV2 to TRBJ1-1; D is unresolved. Trimming pared 2 bases from V and 5 bases from J, leaving 12 bases between. The CDR3 has 14 amino acids. Looked up from germline, CDR1 is SNHLY and CDR2 is FYNNEI. The CDR3 region has the DNA TGTGCCAGCAGTGAACTGACTCCTCGGACTGAAGCTTTCTTT. It specifies CASSELTPRTEAFF.